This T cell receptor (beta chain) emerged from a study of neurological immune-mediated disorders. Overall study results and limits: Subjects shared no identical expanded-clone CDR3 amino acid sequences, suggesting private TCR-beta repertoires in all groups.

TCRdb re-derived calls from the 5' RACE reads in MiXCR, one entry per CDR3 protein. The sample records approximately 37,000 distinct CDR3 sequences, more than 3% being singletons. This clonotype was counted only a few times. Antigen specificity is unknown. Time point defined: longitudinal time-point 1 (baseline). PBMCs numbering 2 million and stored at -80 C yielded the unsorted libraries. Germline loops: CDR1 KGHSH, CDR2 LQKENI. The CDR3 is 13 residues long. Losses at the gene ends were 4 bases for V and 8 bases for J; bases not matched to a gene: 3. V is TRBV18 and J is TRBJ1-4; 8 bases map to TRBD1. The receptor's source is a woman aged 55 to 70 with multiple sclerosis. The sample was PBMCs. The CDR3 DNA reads TGTGCCAGCTCACGGGGACAGGAAGAAAAACTGTTTTTT. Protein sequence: CASSRGQEEKLFF. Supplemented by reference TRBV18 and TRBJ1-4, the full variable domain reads NAGVMQNPRHLVRRRGQEARLRCSPMKGHSHVYWYRQLPEEGLKFMVYLQKENIIDESGMPKERFSAEFPKEGPSILRIQQVVRGDSAAYFCASSRGQEEKLFFGSGTQLSVL.